The entry below describes one T cell receptor beta chain. This clonotype was observed a few times. No antigen is known for it. Per-nucleotide qualities are absent, and no much larger clonotype sits a single base away. Taken from the germline V gene (reference sequence), the CDR1 and CDR2 loops are LNHNV and YYDKDF. From the cysteine up to the phenylalanine, the CDR3 has a length of 12 residues. The only DNA kept is the CDR3, 36 bases in frame from the first base. V lost 4 bases and J lost 12 bases; the stretch between them is 16 bases long. The data stem from a study of T cells after yellow fever vaccination (dated by TCRdb to the late 2010s). Describing the broader study: The SMART-Seq v4 Ultra Low Input RNA kit was used to prepare libraries from fractions with low cell numbers. Blood was drawn at multiple timepoints before and after primary and secondary immunization, with bulk PBMC replicates and cell subsets isolated. To track T-cell clones before and after primary and booster YFV17D yellow fever vaccination, bulk TCR alpha and beta repertoires were sequenced longitudinally. Two healthy male donors made up the cohort, one aged 18 to 29 years and the other aged 30 to 40 years. The paper's findings and limits, for the study overall: FACS-sorted repertoires could contain abundant contaminating clonotypes from the bulk population, so computational filtering was required. Only a couple of donors were included in the study, so the extent to which the findings can be generalized is limited. A small fraction of clonotypes showed up in both the CD4 and CD8 compartments, probably as a result of convergent recombination. The secondary T-cell response was weaker than the primary response but faster, peaking on day 5 instead of day 15. After the booster, most of the clones that had expanded following primary vaccination were detected again (around 95% of CD4 and roughly 90% of CD8), which suggests that memory was broadly maintained.

What the treatment or condition label conveys for this sample: live attenuated yellow fever vaccine strain. A standard Ficoll-Paque protocol was used to isolate PBMCs from peripheral blood. Dynabeads CD4 and CD8 positive selection kits were used to isolate CD4 and CD8 T-cell fractions. TriZol was used to extract RNA from bulk PBMCs, CD4 and CD8 fractions, and dextramer-positive and dextramer-negative fractions. TCR cDNA was made using 5'RACE template switching, a step that added a universal primer site and unique molecular identifiers. Priming for cDNA synthesis came from both the TCR alpha and TCR beta constant segments. Library amplification used two PCR steps, and the second PCR step added sample barcodes and sequencing adapters. Sequencing of libraries was done on Illumina HiSeq 2500 (2x100 bp) or NovaSeq (2x150 bp). In the original analysis: Demultiplexing of reads and collapsing into UMI consensus sequences were performed with MIGEC, and V(D)J alignment was carried out with MiXCR. Clonotypes responding to the vaccine were identified with edgeR on replicate PBMC samples, with the criteria of FDR below 0.01 and a log2 fold change above 5 up to day 15. CD4 or CD8 identity was assigned to each bulk clonotype according to whether the clonotype was present at higher abundance in the sequenced CD4 repertoire or the sequenced CD8 repertoire. Starting from the raw public reads, TCRdb applied fastp trimming at Q25, assembled clones with MiXCR and retained in-frame beta chains. Every entry covers one CDR3 protein and lists the most common genes and DNA from its rows. TCRdb, not the original authors, processed these V and J calls. The sample includes 200,000 to 300,000 distinct CDR3 sequences, with 10% to 15% observed a single time. Clones ranked in the top ten supply around 0.49% of the sample.

This TCR came from a man aged 25-40 years who received the YFV17D yellow fever vaccine. The chain is made from TRBV15 and TRBJ2-7; the D gene is perhaps TRBD1, from 6 matching bases. The sample in question was CD4+ T cells sorted from PBMCs, obtained 45 days after the yellow fever booster vaccination. The CDR3 reads as follows: CATSIPQGPSYF. At the DNA level, the sequence is TGTGCCACCAGCATCCCACAGGGCCCCTCGTACTTC.